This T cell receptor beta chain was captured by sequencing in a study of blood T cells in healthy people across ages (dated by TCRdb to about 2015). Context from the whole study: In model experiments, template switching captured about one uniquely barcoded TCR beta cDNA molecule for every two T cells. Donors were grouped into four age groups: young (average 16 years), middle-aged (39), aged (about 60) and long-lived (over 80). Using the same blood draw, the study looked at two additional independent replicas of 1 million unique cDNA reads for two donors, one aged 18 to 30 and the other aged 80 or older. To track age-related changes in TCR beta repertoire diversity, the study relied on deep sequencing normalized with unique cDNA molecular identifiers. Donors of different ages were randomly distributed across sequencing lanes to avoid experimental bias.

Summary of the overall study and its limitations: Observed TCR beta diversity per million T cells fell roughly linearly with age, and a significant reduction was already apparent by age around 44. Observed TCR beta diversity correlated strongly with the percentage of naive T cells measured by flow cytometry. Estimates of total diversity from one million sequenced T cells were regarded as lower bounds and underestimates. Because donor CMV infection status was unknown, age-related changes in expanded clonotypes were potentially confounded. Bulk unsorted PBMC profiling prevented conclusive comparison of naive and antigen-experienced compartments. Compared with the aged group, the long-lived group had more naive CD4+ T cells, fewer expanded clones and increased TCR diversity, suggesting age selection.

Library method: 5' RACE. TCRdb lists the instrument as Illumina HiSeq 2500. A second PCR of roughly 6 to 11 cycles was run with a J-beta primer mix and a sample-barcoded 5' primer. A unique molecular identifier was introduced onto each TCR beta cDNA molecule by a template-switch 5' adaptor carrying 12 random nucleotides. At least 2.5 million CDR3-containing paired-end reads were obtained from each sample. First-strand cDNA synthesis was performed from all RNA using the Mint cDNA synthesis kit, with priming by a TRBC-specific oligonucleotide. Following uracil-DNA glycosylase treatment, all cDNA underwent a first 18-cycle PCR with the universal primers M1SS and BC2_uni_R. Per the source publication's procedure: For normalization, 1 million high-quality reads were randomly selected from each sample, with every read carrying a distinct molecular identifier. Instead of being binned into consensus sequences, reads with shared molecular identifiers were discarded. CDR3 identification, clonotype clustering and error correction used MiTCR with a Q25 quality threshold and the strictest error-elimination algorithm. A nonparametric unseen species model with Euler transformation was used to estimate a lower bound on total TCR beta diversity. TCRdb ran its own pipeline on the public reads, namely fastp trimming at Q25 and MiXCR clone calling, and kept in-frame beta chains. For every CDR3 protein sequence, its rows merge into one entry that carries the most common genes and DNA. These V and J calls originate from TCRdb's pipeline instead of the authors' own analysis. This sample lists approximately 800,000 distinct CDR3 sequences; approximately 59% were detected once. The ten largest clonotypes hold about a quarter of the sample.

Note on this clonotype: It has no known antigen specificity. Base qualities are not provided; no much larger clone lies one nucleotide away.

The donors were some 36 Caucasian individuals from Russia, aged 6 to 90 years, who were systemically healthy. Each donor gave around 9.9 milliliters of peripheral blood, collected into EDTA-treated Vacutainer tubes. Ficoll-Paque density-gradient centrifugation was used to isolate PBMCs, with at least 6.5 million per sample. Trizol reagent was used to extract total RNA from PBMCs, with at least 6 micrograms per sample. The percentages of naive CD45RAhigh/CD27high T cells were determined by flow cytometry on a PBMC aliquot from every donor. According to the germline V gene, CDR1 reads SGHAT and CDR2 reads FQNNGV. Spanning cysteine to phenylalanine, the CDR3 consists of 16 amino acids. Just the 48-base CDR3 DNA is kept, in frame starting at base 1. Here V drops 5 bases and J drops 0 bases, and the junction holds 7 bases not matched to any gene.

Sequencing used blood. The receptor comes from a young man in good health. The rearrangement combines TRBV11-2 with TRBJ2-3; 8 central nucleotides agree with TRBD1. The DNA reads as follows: TGTGCCAGCAGCAAGGCGCAGGGGGCGAGCACAGATACGCAGTATTTT. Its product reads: CASSKAQGASTDTQYF.